This passage covers 5 T cell receptor beta chains from one sample sequenced in a study of shared clonotypes between healthy human individuals. The table came from immunoSEQ multiplex PCR; TCRdb's copy has only in-frame clones and leaves some out. The sample consists of hundreds of thousands of clones, roughly 70% of them appearing once. The sample was memory CD4+ T cells sorted from blood. Subset given: CD45RA-negative fraction. The receptors here all came from a woman between 25 and 40 years old in good health.

This clone came up once. The chain uses TRBV5-1 and TRBJ1-1; D is possibly TRBD1 (5 bases). The CDR3 totals 16 residues. V was pared by 0 bases and J by 1 base, with 13 bases between. Germline loops: CDR1 SGHRS, CDR2 YFSETQ. CDR3 residues: CASSLALQGENTEAFF. CDR3 sequence (DNA): TGCGCCAGCAGCTTGGCCCTGCAGGGAGAGAACACTGAAGCTTTCTTT.

The chain combines TRBV28 with TRBJ1-4; D unclear. The CDR3 consists of 13 residues. Germline values: CDR1 MDHEN, CDR2 SYDVKM. Trimming removed 5 bases at V and 6 bases at J, with 10 bases between. The CDR3 loop is CASSKGGDEKLFF. The DNA of the CDR3 is TGTGCCAGCAGTAAAGGCGGGGATGAAAAACTGTTTTTT.

The chain recombines TRBV10-1 with TRBJ1-1; tentative D call: TRBD1 (5 bases). Trimming pared 0 bases from V and 10 bases from J, leaving 12 bases between. CDR1 and CDR2 from the germline V gene are WNHNN and SYGVQD (reference sequence). This CDR3 has 13 amino acids. CDR3 in DNA: TGCGCCAGCAGTGAGTCGGGGCAGTTGGTAGCTTTCTTT. Residues: CASSESGQLVAFF.

This clone was seen ten or more times. J is TRBJ1-5 and V is TRBV5-1, with 7 positions matching TRBD1. This CDR3 comprises 16 residues. V dropped 0 bases and J dropped 2; count of bases not matched to a gene: 5. Germline CDR1 SGHRS, CDR2 YFSETQ. CDR3 DNA sequence: TGCGCCAGCAGCTTGGAAGGGGGCTTTGGCAATCAGCCCCAGCATTTT. Amino acid sequence: CASSLEGGFGNQPQHF.

The chain's CDR3 is CASSEDSTGELFF. CDR3 DNA sequence: TGTGCCAGCAGTGAGGACAGTACCGGGGAGCTGTTTTTT. The chain has TRBV2 and TRBJ2-2; TRBD1 might be the D (6 bases). The CDR3 totals 13 residues. Trimming took off 3 bases at V and 5 bases at J, with 7 bases between the two ends. CDR1 and CDR2 (germline): SNHLY, FYNNEI.